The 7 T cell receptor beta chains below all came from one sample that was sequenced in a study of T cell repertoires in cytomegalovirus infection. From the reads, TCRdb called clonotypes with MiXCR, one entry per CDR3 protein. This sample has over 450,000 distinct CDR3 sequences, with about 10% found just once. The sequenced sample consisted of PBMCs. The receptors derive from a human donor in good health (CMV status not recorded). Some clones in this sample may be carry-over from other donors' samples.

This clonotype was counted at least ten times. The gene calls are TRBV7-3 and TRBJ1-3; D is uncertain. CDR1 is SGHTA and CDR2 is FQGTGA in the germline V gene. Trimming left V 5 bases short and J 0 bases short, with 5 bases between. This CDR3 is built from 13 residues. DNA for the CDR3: TGTGCCAGCAGCCTCGGCTCTGGAAACACCATATATTTT. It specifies CASSLGSGNTIYF.

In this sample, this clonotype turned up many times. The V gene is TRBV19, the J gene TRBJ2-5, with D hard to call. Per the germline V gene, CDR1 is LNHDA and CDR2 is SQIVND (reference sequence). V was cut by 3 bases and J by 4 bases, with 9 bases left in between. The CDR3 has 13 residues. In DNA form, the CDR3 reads TGTGCCAGTAGTATTTCGGGTGGAGAGACCCAGTACTTC. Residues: CASSISGGETQYF.

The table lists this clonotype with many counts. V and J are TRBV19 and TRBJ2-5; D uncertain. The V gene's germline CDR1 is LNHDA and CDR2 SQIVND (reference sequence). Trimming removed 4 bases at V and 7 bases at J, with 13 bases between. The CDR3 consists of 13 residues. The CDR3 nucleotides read TGTGCCAGTAGTACCGGGCTAGGTGGGACCCAGTACTTC. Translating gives CASSTGLGGTQYF.

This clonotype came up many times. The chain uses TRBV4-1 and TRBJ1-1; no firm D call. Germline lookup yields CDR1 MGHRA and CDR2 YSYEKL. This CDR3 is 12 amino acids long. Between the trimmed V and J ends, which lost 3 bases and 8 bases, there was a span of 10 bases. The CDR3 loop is CASSHQREEAFF. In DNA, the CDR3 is TGCGCCAGCAGCCATCAAAGGGAAGAAGCTTTCTTT.

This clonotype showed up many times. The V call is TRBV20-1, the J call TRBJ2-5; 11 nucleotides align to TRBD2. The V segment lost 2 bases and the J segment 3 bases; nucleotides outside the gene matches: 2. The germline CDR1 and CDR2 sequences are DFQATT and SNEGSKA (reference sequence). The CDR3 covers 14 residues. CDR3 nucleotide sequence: TGCAGTGCTAGAAAACTAGCGGGAGAAGAGACCCAGTACTTC. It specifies CSARKLAGEETQYF.

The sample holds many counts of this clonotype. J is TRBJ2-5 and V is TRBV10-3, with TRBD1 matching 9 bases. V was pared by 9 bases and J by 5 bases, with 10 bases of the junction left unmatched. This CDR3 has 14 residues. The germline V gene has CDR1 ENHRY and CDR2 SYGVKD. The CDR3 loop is CAISETGGSETQYF. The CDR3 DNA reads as TGTGCCATAAGCGAGACAGGGGGATCGGAGACCCAGTACTTC.

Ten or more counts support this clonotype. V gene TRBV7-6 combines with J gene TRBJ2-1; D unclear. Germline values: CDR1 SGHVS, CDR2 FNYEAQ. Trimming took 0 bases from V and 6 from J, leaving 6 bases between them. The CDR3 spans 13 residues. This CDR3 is CASSLASSNEQFF. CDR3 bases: TGTGCCAGCAGCTTAGCCTCTAGCAATGAGCAGTTCTTC.